What follows are 9 T cell receptor beta chains derived from one specimen sequenced in a study of shared clonotypes between healthy human individuals. TCRdb keeps only in-frame clones here, not all; method: immunoSEQ multiplex PCR. The sample records 600,000 to 750,000 clones, approximately 79% being singletons. What was sequenced was memory CD4+ T cells sorted from blood. The sample's subset: CD45RA-negative fraction. These receptors all stem from a woman aged 25 to 45 in good health.

The CDR3 protein is CASRSGPGSTDTQYF. The CDR3 region has the DNA TGCGCCAGCAGAAGCGGCCCCGGTAGCACAGATACGCAGTATTTT. This sequence joins TRBV10-2 and TRBJ2-3, with D possibly matching TRBD2 (5 bases). The CDR3 runs 15 residues. Trimming shortened V by 6 bases and J by 0 bases, and 13 bases separated the two germline ends. Germline V lookup: CDR1 WSHSY, CDR2 SAAADI.

The chain couples TRBV5-1 to TRBJ2-1, with 10 nucleotides matching TRBD2. Per the germline V gene, CDR1 is SGHRS and CDR2 is YFSETQ. The CDR3 length is 16 residues. After removal of 2 bases from V and 4 bases from J, the junction contained 6 bases not matched to a gene. The CDR3 is CASSFFRTSGYNEQFF. The CDR3 DNA reads TGCGCCAGCAGCTTCTTTAGGACTAGCGGATACAATGAGCAGTTCTTC.

This clone was observed a single time. The chain recombines TRBV7-7 with TRBJ2-1, with D hard to call. V shed 4 bases and J shed 8 bases, with 18 bases lying between them. The length of the CDR3 is 15 residues. Germline lookup yields CDR1 SSHAT and CDR2 FNYEAQ (reference sequence). CDR3 protein: CASSSNPLPLDEQFF. DNA of the CDR3: TGTGCCAGCAGCTCAAACCCGTTACCTTTGGATGAGCAGTTCTTC. The full variable domain, with the rest looked up from reference TRBV7-7 and TRBJ2-1, is GAGVSQSPRYKVTKRGQDVTLRCDPISSHATLYWYQQALGQGPEFLTYFNYEAQPDKSGLPSDRFSAERPEGSISTLTIQRTEQRDSAMYRCASSSNPLPLDEQFFGPGTRLTVL.

The V and J genes are TRBV19 and TRBJ1-1, with no clear D. V was shortened by 5 bases and J by 6 bases, with 19 bases between the two germline ends. Germline loops: CDR1 LNHDA, CDR2 SQIVND (reference sequence). The CDR3 is 15 residues long. As DNA, the CDR3 is TGTGCCAGTAGTTTAAACGTTCTCCGAACCCCTGAAGCTTTCTTT. Protein: CASSLNVLRTPEAFF. Combining the CDR3 with reference TRBV19 and TRBJ1-1 gives the whole variable domain DGGITQSPKYLFRKEGQNVTLSCEQNLNHDAMYWYRQDPGQGLRLIYYSQIVNDFQKGDIAEGYSVSREKKESFPLTVTSAQKNPTAFYLCASSLNVLRTPEAFFGQGTRLTVV.

This CDR3 is CASSLLFPGQGGHTQYF. The CDR3 DNA sequence: TGTGCCAGCAGCCTATTATTTCCGGGACAGGGCGGCCATACGCAGTATTTT. The J gene is TRBJ2-3, the V gene TRBV7-2; 9 bases agree with TRBD1. The germline V gene encodes CDR1 SGHTA and CDR2 FQGNSA. This CDR3 spans 17 amino acids. Losses at the gene ends were 5 bases for V and 7 bases for J; bases not matched to a gene: 16.

The chain uses TRBV9 and TRBJ1-5; D is unclear. Trimming took off 7 bases at V and 5 bases at J, with 13 bases between the two ends. The CDR3 is made up of 13 amino acids. Germline-derived CDR1 and CDR2 are SGDLS and YYNGEE. For the CDR3, the DNA is TGTGCCAGCCCTACGGCAGACTATCAGCCCCAGCATTTT. Residues: CASPTADYQPQHF.

There are many counts of this clone. The V and J genes are TRBV28 and TRBJ2-7; D could derive from TRBD1 or TRBD2 (5 bases each). From germline, CDR1 is MDHEN and CDR2 SYDVKM. Trimming took 6 bases from V and 0 from J, leaving 21 bases between them. The CDR3 contains 17 residues. The CDR3 here is CASSFHLEGTHSYEQYF. The CDR3 DNA is TGTGCCAGCAGCTTCCACCTCGAGGGGACCCACTCCTACGAGCAGTACTTC.

This clone has a handful of counts. The V and J genes are TRBV15 and TRBJ2-7, with D perhaps matching TRBD1 or TRBD2 (5 bases each). The V end was cut by 4 bases, the J end by 6 bases, with 16 bases between. The CDR3 has 14 residues. Germline loops: CDR1 LNHNV, CDR2 YYDKDF (reference sequence). CDR3 sequence: CATSINGASGEQYF. The CDR3 nucleotides are TGTGCCACCAGCATAAACGGGGCATCGGGCGAGCAGTACTTC.

This chain uses TRBV14 with TRBJ2-7; 14 positions match TRBD2. Germline trimming cut 1 base from V and 3 bases from J; bases unmatched to any gene: 8. This CDR3 has 18 amino acids. CDR1 SGHDN and CDR2 FVKESK come from the germline V gene. Here the CDR3 reads CASSQAMMGTSGSYEQYF. The CDR3 DNA follows: TGTGCCAGCAGCCAAGCTATGATGGGGACTAGCGGGAGCTACGAGCAGTACTTC. Filled out from reference TRBV14 and TRBJ2-7, the complete variable domain reads EAGVTQFPSHSVIEKGQTVTLRCDPISGHDNLYWYRRVMGKEIKFLLHFVKESKQDESGMPNNRFLAERTGGTYSTLKVQPAELEDSGVYFCASSQAMMGTSGSYEQYFGPGTRLTVT.